These T cell receptor beta chains were read from a single sample in a study of human T cells and chemical hapten exposure. TCRdb itself ran the RACE reads through MiXCR, one entry per CDR3 protein. The profile shows about 90,000 distinct CDR3 sequences, 11% of them singletons. The starting material was whole blood, obtained in connection with sensitization to the hapten diphenylcyclopropenone (DPC). These receptor sequences come from a woman under 40 with alopecia areata. Some clones in this sample may be carry-over from other donors' samples. The CDR3 runs from the conserved cysteine through the conserved F or W. The order of the fields is D gene, J gene, V gene, clone size, CDR3 protein, CDR3 DNA. A D gene is named only where the DNA matches it firmly. Expanded clones get a size class; other rows say once, few or many, or leave the size out.

-,TRBJ1-6,TRBV6-2/TRBV6-3,many,CASIHDGHWGGSPLHF,TGTGCCAGCATCCACGACGGGCATTGGGGGGGTTCACCCCTCCACTTT
TRBD1,TRBJ2-7,TRBV4-1,-,CASSPDRGISYEQYF,TGCGCCAGCAGCCCAGACAGGGGGATATCCTACGAGCAGTACTTC
TRBD1,TRBJ1-3,TRBV7-2,-,CASSYRGLSNTIYF,TGTGCCAGCAGCTACAGGGGATTAAGTAACACCATATATTTT
-,TRBJ1-1,TRBV5-1,many,CASSNDGNTEAFF,TGCGCCAGCAGCAACGACGGGAACACTGAAGCTTTCTTT
-,TRBJ2-1,TRBV20-1,few,CSAPRASSYNEQFF,TGCAGTGCGCCTCGCGCTAGCTCCTACAATGAGCAGTTCTTC
-,TRBJ2-3,TRBV29-1,-,CSVRATPPDTQYF,TGCAGCGTTAGGGCCACCCCTCCAGATACGCAGTATTTT
-,TRBJ1-1,TRBV29-1,many,CSVGRGVDTEAFF,TGCAGCGTTGGGAGAGGGGTGGATACTGAAGCTTTCTTT
-,TRBJ2-1,TRBV10-3,-,CAISESAGEQFF,TGTGCCATCAGTGAGTCGGCCGGTGAGCAGTTCTTC
TRBD1,TRBJ2-2,TRBV6-2/TRBV6-3,many,CASRLTGTGGSGELFF,TGTGCCAGCAGACTTACCGGGACAGGGGGCAGCGGGGAGCTGTTTTTT
-,TRBJ2-4,TRBV20-1,few,CSAGGRGLEGVGQNIQYF,TGCAGTGCCGGGGGAAGGGGATTGGAAGGAGTTGGCCAAAACATTCAGTACTTC
-,TRBJ2-7,TRBV28,many,CASHSGAGANEQYF,TGTGCCTCTCACTCAGGGGCTGGGGCCAACGAGCAGTACTTC